The next 21 T cell receptor beta chains were all read from a single sample in a study of cytomegalovirus exposure and HLA in healthy donors. The assay was immunoSEQ multiplex PCR, and TCRdb's table has in-frame clones only and misses some. The table lists about 160,000 clones, roughly 86% of them singletons. The specimen was PBMCs. The receptors were gathered from a man younger than 30 in good health and CMV-seropositive.

The chain is built from TRBV5-1 and TRBJ2-1, with a tentative D call TRBD2 (6 bases). The CDR3 runs to 15 residues. The V and J ends lost 4 bases and 5 bases respectively, with 16 bases between them. Germline V gene lookup returns CDR1 SGHRS and CDR2 YFSETQ. This CDR3 is CASSGLSRRDNEQFF. CDR3 DNA: TGCGCCAGCAGCGGCTTGTCGCGGAGGGACAATGAGCAGTTCTTC.

The chain links TRBV7-2 to TRBJ2-1, with 10 bases identical to TRBD1. This CDR3 contains 15 residues. V lost 3 bases to trimming and J lost 6 bases; unmatched junction nucleotides: 5. CDR1 is SGHTA, CDR2 FQGNSA, per germline. The CDR3 protein is CASSFDRGPFNEQFF. In DNA, the CDR3 is TGTGCCAGCAGCTTCGACAGGGGGCCTTTCAATGAGCAGTTCTTC.

This chain connects TRBV29-1 to TRBJ1-4; D is undetermined. Trimming stripped 0 bases from V and 4 bases from J, with 12 bases between. The CDR3 runs 15 residues. The V gene's germline CDR1 is SQVTM and CDR2 ANQGSEA. CDR3 in amino acids: CSVEEGVAGNEKLFF. CDR3 DNA: TGCAGCGTTGAAGAGGGAGTGGCCGGTAATGAAAAACTGTTTTTT. The full variable domain, completed using reference TRBV29-1 and TRBJ1-4, is SAVISQKPSRDICQRGTSLTIQCQVDSQVTMMFWYRQQPGQSLTLIATANQGSEATYESGFVIDKFPISRPNLTFSTLTVSNMSPEDSSIYLCSVEEGVAGNEKLFFGSGTQLSVL.

CDR3 DNA: TGTGCCAGTAGTTCAGGGATTAGCGGAGCCCTTTGGTGGCAGTTCTTC. Translating gives CASSSGISGALWWQFF. V gene TRBV19 combines with J gene TRBJ2-1; tentatively, D is TRBD2 (6 bases). Per germline, CDR1 LNHDA and CDR2 SQIVND (reference sequence). This CDR3 region has 16 residues. Deletions cut 5 bases from V and 12 bases from J, with 26 bases between.

This rearrangement joins TRBV9 to TRBJ2-7; TRBD2 matches 8 bases. The CDR3 totals 15 residues. The junction had 7 bases not matched to a gene; V was cut back by 0 bases and J by 5 bases. Germline V gene sequence: CDR1 SGDLS, CDR2 YYNGEE. This chain's CDR3 is CASSVASGGPNEQYF. The CDR3 DNA sequence: TGTGCCAGCAGCGTAGCTTCGGGAGGGCCGAACGAGCAGTACTTC.

The J gene is TRBJ2-7, the V gene TRBV11-1, with TRBD2 identical over 11 bases. There are 15 residues in the CDR3. The germline V gene encodes CDR1 SGHAT and CDR2 FQDESV (reference sequence). After removal of 3 bases from V and 1 base from J, the junction contained 2 bases not matched to a gene. The CDR3 DNA follows: TGTGCCAGCAGCTTTGGGACTAGCGGTTCCTACGAGCAGTACTTC. This sequence encodes CASSFGTSGSYEQYF.

V and J are TRBV19 and TRBJ1-1; D is possibly TRBD1 (6 bases). The germline CDR1 and CDR2 sequences are LNHDA and SQIVND (reference sequence). This CDR3 is 16 amino acids long. With 0 bases removed from V and 2 bases from J, the gap between germline ends came to 13 bases. CDR3 in amino acids: CASSIDRGGRNTEAFF. The CDR3 DNA sequence: TGTGCCAGTAGTATAGATCGGGGGGGGCGAAACACTGAAGCTTTCTTT.

V gene TRBV29-1 combines with J gene TRBJ2-2, with D unresolved. V was clipped by 4 bases and J by 6 bases, with 9 bases between them. Germline assignment: CDR1 SQVTM and CDR2 ANQGSEA. This CDR3 has 12 amino acids. The CDR3 DNA reads as TGCAGCGTTGGGAGCCCCGCCGGGGAGCTGTTTTTT. As protein: CSVGSPAGELFF.

This chain joins TRBV11-3 and TRBJ1-2; the D gene is possibly TRBD1 (5 bases). The CDR3 is 14 residues long. In germline, CDR1 is SGHNT, CDR2 YENEEA. Trimming stripped 0 bases from V and 3 bases from J, with 8 bases between. The CDR3: CASSLDRVDYGYTF. CDR3 nucleotide sequence: TGTGCCAGCAGCTTAGACAGGGTAGACTATGGCTACACCTTC.

This chain links TRBV10-2 with TRBJ2-1, with 14 bases that match TRBD2. The CDR3 covers 18 residues. Trimming removed 6 bases from V and 4 bases from J; junction bases left unmatched: 11. Per germline, CDR1 WSHSY and CDR2 SAAADI. The CDR3 is CASRPGLAGERGYNEQFF. CDR3 coding DNA: TGCGCCAGCAGGCCGGGACTAGCGGGAGAGCGGGGTTACAATGAGCAGTTCTTC.

The chain joins TRBV5-4 to TRBJ2-7, with 8 positions matching TRBD2. The length of the CDR3 is 14 residues. Trimming removed 4 bases from V and 5 bases from J; junction bases left unmatched: 8. Per the germline V gene, CDR1 is SGHNT and CDR2 is YYREEE (reference sequence). This CDR3 is CASSLPGLVNEQYF. As DNA, the CDR3 is TGTGCCAGCAGCCTACCGGGACTAGTGAACGAGCAGTACTTC.

V and J are TRBV28 and TRBJ1-5; 8 positions agree with TRBD1. This CDR3 spans 17 amino acids. Germline CDR1 reads MDHEN; CDR2 reads SYDVKM. V lost 7 bases and J lost 0; bases outside the gene matches: 11. In DNA, the CDR3 is TGTGCCAGCATCGACAGGGGCGGACTTTATAGCAATCAGCCCCAGCATTTT. This codes for CASIDRGGLYSNQPQHF.

The gene calls are TRBV5-5 and TRBJ2-7; weak D call: TRBD2 (5 bases). CDR1 is SGHKS, CDR2 YYEKEE, per germline (reference sequence). V was pared by 0 bases and J by 3 bases, with 10 bases between. The CDR3 covers 14 residues. DNA for the CDR3: TGTGCCAGCAGCTTGGGTCAGCGGTACTACGAGCAGTACTTC. This codes for CASSLGQRYYEQYF. The full variable domain, completed using reference TRBV5-5 and TRBJ2-7, is DAGVTQSPTHLIKTRGQQVTLRCSPISGHKSVSWYQQVLGQGPQFIFQYYEKEERGRGNFPDRFSARQFPNYSSELNVNALLLGDSALYLCASSLGQRYYEQYFGPGTRLTVT.

This chain links TRBV18 with TRBJ2-6; D unresolved. V lost 3 bases to trimming and J lost 4 bases, with 10 bases between them. The CDR3 is made up of 15 amino acids. Germline CDR1 KGHSH, CDR2 LQKENI. CDR3 in amino acids: CASSPNIRGANVLTF. In DNA form, the CDR3 reads TGTGCCAGCTCACCCAACATACGAGGGGCCAACGTCCTGACTTTC.

The chain couples TRBV29-1 to TRBJ2-7; 12 positions match TRBD2. CDR1 SQVTM and CDR2 ANQGSEA come from the germline V gene. The CDR3 runs to 15 residues. Trimming removed 6 bases from V and 2 bases from J; junction bases left unmatched: 8. The CDR3 reads CSVLLAGGPAYEQYF. CDR3 DNA: TGCAGCGTCCTGCTAGCGGGAGGGCCTGCCTACGAGCAGTACTTC.

This chain links TRBV4-1 with TRBJ1-4; D not resolved. Germline CDR1 and CDR2: MGHRA and YSYEKL. V was cut by 2 bases and J by 0 bases, with 7 bases left in between. The CDR3 is 15 residues long. CDR3 protein: CASSQFASTNEKLFF. The CDR3 DNA is TGCGCCAGCAGCCAATTCGCGTCAACTAATGAAAAACTGTTTTTT.

This clone has just one count. The chain combines TRBV4-2 with TRBJ2-1, with 9 positions matching TRBD2. V shed 1 base, J shed 0 bases, and the junction held 16 bases outside the gene matches. The CDR3 is 21 residues long. Per the germline V gene, CDR1 is LGHNA and CDR2 is YNFKEQ. CDR3 in DNA: TGTGCCAGCAGCCAAGTCGATGGCGGGAGGGTGGCCGCACTCTCCTACAATGAGCAGTTCTTC. Its translation: CASSQVDGGRVAALSYNEQFF.

The CDR3 protein is CASSYSYPGNHYGYTF. The CDR3 DNA is TGTGCCAGCAGTTACTCATATCCCGGGAACCACTATGGCTACACCTTC. The V and J genes are TRBV6-5 and TRBJ1-2; D unclear. Trimming cost V 0 bases and J 3 bases, with 14 bases left between them. Germline CDR1 and CDR2: MNHEY and SVGAGI. The CDR3 loop spans 16 amino acids.

This chain links TRBV18 with TRBJ1-3; 8 bases are shared with TRBD1. Germline CDR1 is KGHSH and CDR2 is LQKENI. The CDR3 has 16 amino acids. V lost 2 bases to trimming and J lost 0 bases; unmatched junction nucleotides: 3. CDR3 sequence: CASSPGDRTSGNTIYF. The CDR3 DNA sequence: TGTGCCAGCTCACCAGGGGACAGGACCTCTGGAAACACCATATATTTT.

The chain couples TRBV6-6 to TRBJ2-7, with 9 positions matching TRBD1. Germline assignment: CDR1 MNHNY and CDR2 SVGAGI (reference sequence). The ends lost 2 bases at V and 4 bases at J; junction bases unmatched: 9. The CDR3 sequence is 16 residues long. CDR3: CASSYTGTGTRYEQYF. Here the CDR3 DNA reads TGTGCCAGCAGTTACACTGGGACAGGGACAAGATACGAGCAGTACTTC.

The chain couples TRBV6-1 to TRBJ2-3; TRBD2 agrees at 7 bases. Trimming removed 8 bases from V and 2 bases from J; junction bases left unmatched: 4. Germline CDR1 and CDR2: MNHNS and SASEGT. The CDR3 covers 13 residues. The CDR3 nucleotides read TGTGCCAGCGCCAGCGGGGACACAGATACGCAGTATTTT. Translation: CASASGDTDTQYF.